A selection of T cell receptor beta chains follows, all from one sample in a study of T cells after yellow fever vaccination. TCRdb reanalysed the 5' RACE reads using MiXCR and keeps one entry per CDR3 protein. The sample has 150,000 to 200,000 distinct CDR3 sequences, around 10% seen once; the top ten hold less than 40%. The sequenced sample was CD8+ T cells sorted from PBMCs, obtained 15 days after the yellow fever booster vaccination. Receptors originate from a man between 18 and 29 years old who received the YFV17D yellow fever vaccine. The CDR3 runs from the conserved cysteine through the conserved F or W. Fields, in order: J gene, D gene, V gene, clone size, CDR3 protein, CDR3 DNA. D genes are given only for firm matches. A clone size is listed for some rows: how often the clone was seen (once, few, many), or a class if it is expanded.

>TRBJ2-4|.|TRBV2|few
CASSDEGPKNIQYF
TGTGCCAGCAGTGATGAGGGGCCCAAAAACATTCAGTACTTC
>TRBJ2-1|.|TRBV25-1|.
CASSEYGRAHEQFF
TGTGCCAGCAGTGAGTATGGCAGGGCGCATGAGCAGTTCTTC
>TRBJ1-2|.|TRBV6-5|.
CASNREGVGYGYTF
TGTGCCAGCAATCGTGAGGGTGTGGGCTATGGCTACACCTTC
>TRBJ2-1|.|TRBV19|.
CASSIGAAEQFF
TGTGCCAGTAGTATTGGGGCGGCCGAGCAGTTCTTC
>TRBJ2-4|.|TRBV24-1|.
CATSSTGAKNIQYF
TGTGCCACCAGCTCAACCGGCGCGAAAAACATTCAGTACTTC
>TRBJ1-6|.|TRBV5-5|.
CASSLVFSPLHF
TGTGCCAGCAGCTTGGTCTTTTCACCCCTCCACTTT
>TRBJ2-1|TRBD2|TRBV12-3/TRBV12-4|.
CASSLTSGEYNEQFF
TGTGCCAGCAGTTTAACTAGCGGGGAGTACAATGAGCAGTTCTTC
>TRBJ1-1|.|TRBV5-5|few
CASSTRVLDTEAFF
TGTGCCAGCAGCACCAGGGTTCTGGACACTGAAGCTTTCTTT
>TRBJ2-1|.|TRBV30|.
CAWSIGGRHEQFF
TGTGCCTGGAGTATAGGGGGGAGGCATGAGCAGTTCTTC
>TRBJ2-7|TRBD2|TRBV4-1|many
CASRFTSGGPYEQYF
TGCGCCAGCAGGTTTACTAGCGGGGGCCCCTACGAGCAGTACTTC
>TRBJ1-5|.|TRBV7-9|few
CASSFAGTPNQPQHF
TGTGCCAGCAGCTTTGCCGGGACCCCCAATCAGCCCCAGCATTTT
>TRBJ2-7|TRBD2|TRBV7-8|few
CASSLIPWTSGDYEQYF
TGTGCCAGCAGCTTAATACCCTGGACTAGCGGGGACTACGAGCAGTACTTC
>TRBJ2-1|.|TRBV5-8|many
CASSPDSLGPYNEQFF
TGTGCCAGCAGCCCGGACAGCCTTGGCCCCTACAATGAGCAGTTCTTC
>TRBJ2-5|TRBD1|TRBV24-1|.
CATSDLSWTGEETQYF
TGTGCCACCAGTGATTTGTCATGGACAGGGGAAGAGACCCAGTACTTC
>TRBJ1-3|.|TRBV20-1|few
CSARQAIGNTIYF
TGCAGTGCCAGACAGGCGATCGGAAACACCATATATTTT
>TRBJ2-5|.|TRBV6-5|.
CASTPGVRGQETQYF
TGTGCCAGCACCCCAGGGGTTCGGGGACAAGAGACCCAGTACTTC
>TRBJ1-1|.|TRBV6-6|.
CASSVAPEAFF
TGTGCCAGCTCGGTGGCCCCTGAAGCTTTCTTT
>TRBJ1-2|.|TRBV19|few
CASSPGPVFGYTF
TGTGCCAGTAGTCCGGGACCGGTATTTGGCTACACCTTC
>TRBJ2-5|.|TRBV4-1|.
CASSQLFQETQYF
TGCGCCAGCAGCCAGTTGTTTCAAGAGACCCAGTACTTC
>TRBJ2-3|TRBD2|TRBV6-5|few
CASSLERGVSTDTQYF
TGTGCCAGCAGTCTAGAGCGGGGGGTAAGCACAGATACGCAGTATTTT
>TRBJ2-3|.|TRBV6-5|few
CASSLIGDSYTQYF
TGTGCCAGCAGTCTCATTGGGGACTCGTATACGCAGTATTTT
>TRBJ2-3|.|TRBV15|few
CATSRREPSTDTQYF
TGTGCCACCAGCAGACGAGAACCTAGCACAGATACGCAGTATTTT
>TRBJ2-7|.|TRBV9|.
CASSVYGTGEQYF
TGTGCCAGCAGCGTGTACGGTACGGGGGAGCAGTACTTC
>TRBJ2-7|.|TRBV6-5|few
CATQLGPSYEQYF
TGTGCCACCCAACTGGGACCATCCTACGAGCAGTACTTC
>TRBJ1-2|.|TRBV25-1|.
CASSDSAYGYGYTF
TGTGCCAGCAGTGACAGTGCCTATGGCTATGGCTACACCTTC
>TRBJ2-1|TRBD1|TRBV7-9|.
CASSLLPGGLLNEQFF
TGTGCCAGCAGCTTGCTCCCAGGGGGCCTTTTGAATGAGCAGTTCTTC
>TRBJ2-2|TRBD1|TRBV6-1|.
CAGRDRVFTGELFF
TGTGCCGGCCGGGACAGGGTCTTCACCGGGGAGCTGTTTTTT
>TRBJ1-1|.|TRBV25-1|.
CASVPSGATEAFF
TGTGCCAGCGTCCCGAGCGGGGCCACCGAAGCTTTCTTT
>TRBJ1-6|.|TRBV5-1|few
CASSPGRGNSPLHF
TGCGCCAGCAGCCCCGGACGGGGGAATTCACCCCTCCACTTT